Listed below are T cell receptor beta chains from one sample, sequenced in a study of cytomegalovirus exposure and HLA in healthy donors. The protocol was immunoSEQ multiplex PCR, while the TCRdb copy is restricted to in-frame clones and leaves out a portion. The sample lists about 180,000 clones, about 77% seen once, with around 2.5% in the top ten. The sequencing input was PBMCs. These receptors originate from a man between 60 and 75 years old in good health and CMV-seronegative. The CDR3 runs from the conserved cysteine through the conserved F or W. A D gene is named only where the DNA matches it firmly. The listing skips clone size in some rows; elsewhere it reads once, few, many or a size class.

CDR3nt	CDR3aa	abundance	len	v_gene	j_gene	d_gene
TGTGCCTGGAGTCCGAGACTAGCGGGAGGGCCGGGCGGGGAGCTGTTTTTT	CAWSPRLAGGPGGELFF	.	17	TRBV30	TRBJ2-2	TRBD2
TGTGCCAGCAGTTACAGGGCGGACATGAACACTGAAGCTTTCTTT	CASSYRADMNTEAFF	.	15	TRBV6-5	TRBJ1-1	.
TGTGCCTGGAGTGTAGGCGCAGGGCAATATAGCAATCAGCCCCAGCATTTT	CAWSVGAGQYSNQPQHF	.	17	TRBV30	TRBJ1-5	.
TGTGCCAGCAGGACAATGACTAGCTACGAGCAGTACTTC	CASRTMTSYEQYF	.	13	TRBV27	TRBJ2-7	.
TGTGCCTGGAGTGCCCTCGGTACTAGCGGGAGAAGTTTTAGCACAGATACGCAGTATTTT	CAWSALGTSGRSFSTDTQYF	.	20	TRBV30	TRBJ2-3	TRBD2
TGTGCCAGCAGCCAAGTGACAAGGACTAGCGATACAGATACGCAGTATTTT	CASSQVTRTSDTDTQYF	.	17	TRBV4-2	TRBJ2-3	TRBD2
TGTGCCAGCAGCCTGACCGGACTTGAAGCTTTCTTT	CASSLTGLEAFF	.	12	TRBV28	TRBJ1-1	.
TGTGCCAGCAGTTTATCGACAGGGACGCCCGGCGAGCAGTACTTC	CASSLSTGTPGEQYF	.	15	TRBV28	TRBJ2-7	TRBD1
TGTGCCAGCAGCTTAGATTCAGGGTTCGACGAGCAGTACTTC	CASSLDSGFDEQYF	.	14	TRBV11-3	TRBJ2-7	.
TGTGCCAGCAGCACCAGTAACACCGGGGAGCTGTTTTTT	CASSTSNTGELFF	.	13	TRBV7-8	TRBJ2-2	.
TGTGCCACCCCGGAGGGCCCTCCGACTTATGGCTACACCTTC	CATPEGPPTYGYTF	.	14	TRBV2	TRBJ1-2	.
TGTGCCAGCAGTGAAAATGGTCAGGGTAATGAAAAACTGTTTTTT	CASSENGQGNEKLFF	.	15	TRBV2	TRBJ1-4	.
TGTGCCAGCAGCCCGGAACCCCTTGGAGCGGGACAAGAGACCCAGTACTTC	CASSPEPLGAGQETQYF	.	17	TRBV9	TRBJ2-5	TRBD2
TGCAGCGCCAGGACAGGAGGGAGCCGCGAGCAGTACTTC	CSARTGGSREQYF	.	13	TRBV29-1	TRBJ2-7	.
TGTGCCATCAAAAGGACAGGGGGCACAGATACGCAGTATTTT	CAIKRTGGTDTQYF	few	14	TRBV10-3	TRBJ2-3	TRBD1
TGTGCCACCAGCAGGTTAACAGGGTCCTATGAAAAACTGTTTTTT	CATSRLTGSYEKLFF	few	15	TRBV15	TRBJ1-4	.
TGCGCCAGCAGACAGGGGGGAATCGGTGTCTATGGCTACACCTTC	CASRQGGIGVYGYTF	.	15	TRBV4-1	TRBJ1-2	TRBD1
TGTTCCAGCAGCTTATCGACAGGGGGGTACGAGCAGTACTTC	CSSSLSTGGYEQYF	.	14	TRBV7-9	TRBJ2-7	TRBD1
TGTGCCAGCAGTAAACAGCCTACAGGGTTGGCCGGGGAGCTGTTTTTT	CASSKQPTGLAGELFF	few	16	TRBV27	TRBJ2-2	.
TGTGCCAGCAGAGGACAGGGGGATTTGAAAAGGACCGGGGAGCTGCTTTTT	CASRGQGDLKRTGELLF	.	17	TRBV27	TRBJ2-2	TRBD1
TGTGCCAGCAGACCGCTGGGACTAGCGGGGGTCAGAGAGACCCAGTACTTC	CASRPLGLAGVRETQYF	.	17	TRBV27	TRBJ2-5	TRBD2
TGTGCCAGCAGCACCGACAGGGTTGGTGGAAAACTGTTTTTT	CASSTDRVGGKLFF	.	14	TRBV6-5	TRBJ1-4	TRBD1
TGTGCCAGCAGTCGGGACCACAGGGGTAGGGAGACCCAGTACTTC	CASSRDHRGRETQYF	few	15	TRBV6-5	TRBJ2-5	TRBD1
TGTGCCAGCAGCTTGATCCGGGCTAATGAAAAACTGTTTTTT	CASSLIRANEKLFF	.	14	TRBV5-6	TRBJ1-4	.
TGTGCCAGCAGCAGGGGGATCACAGAATTTAATGAAAAACTGTTTTTT	CASSRGITEFNEKLFF	.	16	TRBV27	TRBJ1-4	TRBD1
TGTGCCAGCAGAAGTGGACAGGGGAATGCCGGGGAGCTGTTTTTT	CASRSGQGNAGELFF	.	15	TRBV5-4	TRBJ2-2	TRBD1
TGTGCCAGCAGCTCTGATGGGGTAGCGGCTCGCTACGAGCAGTACTTC	CASSSDGVAARYEQYF	.	16	TRBV7-9	TRBJ2-7	.
TGTGCCATAAGCCGGGACAGGGGAGAAGGCTACACCTTC	CAISRDRGEGYTF	.	13	TRBV10-3	TRBJ1-2	TRBD1
TGTGCCACCCTGGGACAAACCTACGAGCAGTACTTC	CATLGQTYEQYF	.	12	TRBV4-2	TRBJ2-7	.
TGTGCCAGCAGTCCACAGGGAAACTATGGCTACACCTTC	CASSPQGNYGYTF	.	13	TRBV6-5	TRBJ1-2	.
TGTGCCAGCAGCTTGAGGGTAGAGGGAGGAGGCTACACCTTC	CASSLRVEGGGYTF	.	14	TRBV5-4	TRBJ1-2	.
TGTGCCAGCAGCTTGATAAGGGGCCTGAACTCTGGAAACACCATATATTTT	CASSLIRGLNSGNTIYF	.	17	TRBV5-6	TRBJ1-3	.
TGTGCCAGCAGCCAAAGACAGGCCCCGGGCGAGACCCAGTACTTC	CASSQRQAPGETQYF	.	15	TRBV14	TRBJ2-5	.
TGCGCCAGCAGCTTGGAGGGACTAGCACAGAACACCGGGGAGCTGTTTTTT	CASSLEGLAQNTGELFF	.	17	TRBV5-1	TRBJ2-2	TRBD2
TGTGCCAGCAGCTTGCGCAGGGGGAACACCGGGGAGCTGTTTTTT	CASSLRRGNTGELFF	.	15	TRBV5-4	TRBJ2-2	.
TGTGCCTGGAGTGTATGGGGCGGATCCTACGAGCAGTACTTC	CAWSVWGGSYEQYF	.	14	TRBV30	TRBJ2-7	.
TGTGCCAGCAGCGCTCAGGGAAGATCAGATACGCAGTATTTT	CASSAQGRSDTQYF	.	14	TRBV5-6	TRBJ2-3	.
TGTGCCAGCCGCTCTCGGACAGTCCCTAATTCACCCCTCCACTTT	CASRSRTVPNSPLHF	.	15	TRBV5-6	TRBJ1-6	.
TGTGCCAGCAGTGAAGTAGCCGAACGGAGAGGCTACACCTTC	CASSEVAERRGYTF	.	14	TRBV6-1	TRBJ1-2	.
TGTGCCAGCAGCCAATCGATAGACTGGGTGGGTGAAAAACTGTTTTTT	CASSQSIDWVGEKLFF	.	16	TRBV14	TRBJ1-4	.
TGTGCCAGCAGCTTAGAGGTAGCGGAGCAGTACTTC	CASSLEVAEQYF	.	12	TRBV7-9	TRBJ2-7	.
TGCGCCAGCAGCTCGGGGACAGGGTTATACGAGCAGTACTTC	CASSSGTGLYEQYF	.	14	TRBV5-1	TRBJ2-7	TRBD1
TGCAGCGTTGATAACAGGGGCGCGCAAGCTTTCTTT	CSVDNRGAQAFF	.	12	TRBV29-1	TRBJ1-1	TRBD1
TGTGCCAGCAGTGAGGCCGGGACTAGCTCTGGAAACACCATATATTTT	CASSEAGTSSGNTIYF	few	16	TRBV28	TRBJ1-3	.
TGTGCCAGCAGCTTTAGCCTACAAGTGTTTGAAGCTTTCTTT	CASSFSLQVFEAFF	.	14	TRBV7-2	TRBJ1-1	.
TGTGCCAGCAGTGAAACGGGGGGGAGGCTCCTCCACTTT	CASSETGGRLLHF	.	13	TRBV6-1	TRBJ1-6	.
TGTGCCAGCAGCTGGTACGGGGGGCGCCTCCGATATCAGCCCCAGCATTTT	CASSWYGGRLRYQPQHF	.	17	TRBV21-1	TRBJ1-5	.
TGTGCCAGCAGTTTATTCCCTAGCGGGAGTTATTCTAGCTCCTACAATGAGCAGTTCTTC	CASSLFPSGSYSSSYNEQFF	.	20	TRBV27	TRBJ2-1	TRBD2
TGTGCCAGCAGCAGGGGTCGGGTTTCACCCCTCCACTTT	CASSRGRVSPLHF	.	13	TRBV6-1	TRBJ1-6	.
TGTGCCAGTAGTATGGAGCACCTCGGGGGGCTCGGGCCCCAGCATTTT	CASSMEHLGGLGPQHF	.	16	TRBV19	TRBJ1-5	.
TGCGCCAGCAGCCCAACGTCGGGGACATGGGGCGGCTACACCTTC	CASSPTSGTWGGYTF	.	15	TRBV5-1	TRBJ1-2	.
TGTGCCAGCAGTTTTGGACAGGGGAGCAATCAGCCCCAGCATTTT	CASSFGQGSNQPQHF	.	15	TRBV6-5	TRBJ1-5	TRBD1
TGTGCCAGCTCTTCCCTGGACAAGAACACTGAAGCTTTCTTT	CASSSLDKNTEAFF	.	14	TRBV18	TRBJ1-1	.
TGTGCCAGTAGTAACCGGGAGCCCTATGGCTACACCTTC	CASSNREPYGYTF	.	13	TRBV19	TRBJ1-2	.
TGTGCCAGCAGTCCAACTAGCGAGTACTCCTACAATGAGCAGTTCTTC	CASSPTSEYSYNEQFF	.	16	TRBV28	TRBJ2-1	TRBD2
TGTGCCAGCAGCTGGGACAGCTTGCACTCACCCCTCCACTTT	CASSWDSLHSPLHF	.	14	TRBV7-9	TRBJ1-6	TRBD1
TGTGCCAGCAGCTTGGACAGGGACTACGAGCAGTACTTC	CASSLDRDYEQYF	.	13	TRBV4-2	TRBJ2-7	TRBD1
TGTGCCAGCAGCGTAGGAACTCGGACTAGCGCAAGCTCCTACGAGCAGTACTTC	CASSVGTRTSASSYEQYF	.	18	TRBV9	TRBJ2-7	TRBD2
TGTGCCACAGGAGGGGCTAACTATGGCTACACCTTC	CATGGANYGYTF	.	12	TRBV5-4	TRBJ1-2	.
TGTGCCAGCAGGCGCCTGACAGGGGAGGGGGGAGGCTACAATGAGCAGTTCTTC	CASRRLTGEGGGYNEQFF	.	18	TRBV27	TRBJ2-1	.